This TCR beta chain was found in a study of T cells after yellow fever vaccination. General study findings and limits: Primary-vaccination clones mostly resurfaced post-booster (less than 98% CD4, 75% to 90% CD8).

Many counts were recorded for this clonotype. Its antigen is undetermined. Looked up from germline, CDR1 is KGHSH and CDR2 is LQKENI. CDR3 length: 15 residues. V lost 5 bases to trimming and J lost 5 bases; unmatched junction nucleotides: 7. TCRdb called the 5' RACE reads again in MiXCR, with one record for every CDR3 protein. There are some 120,000 distinct CDR3 sequences in the sample; roughly 8.9% occur only once, and 25% lies in the top ten. The sample consisted of CD8+ T cells sorted from PBMCs, taken 45 days after the yellow fever booster vaccination. This TCR derives from a young man who received the YFV17D yellow fever vaccine. The V gene is TRBV18, the J gene TRBJ2-1, with TRBD1 identical over 9 bases. DNA of the CDR3: TGTGCCAGCTCATGGGGACAGGGAAATAACAATGAGCAGTTCTTC. As protein: CASSWGQGNNNEQFF.